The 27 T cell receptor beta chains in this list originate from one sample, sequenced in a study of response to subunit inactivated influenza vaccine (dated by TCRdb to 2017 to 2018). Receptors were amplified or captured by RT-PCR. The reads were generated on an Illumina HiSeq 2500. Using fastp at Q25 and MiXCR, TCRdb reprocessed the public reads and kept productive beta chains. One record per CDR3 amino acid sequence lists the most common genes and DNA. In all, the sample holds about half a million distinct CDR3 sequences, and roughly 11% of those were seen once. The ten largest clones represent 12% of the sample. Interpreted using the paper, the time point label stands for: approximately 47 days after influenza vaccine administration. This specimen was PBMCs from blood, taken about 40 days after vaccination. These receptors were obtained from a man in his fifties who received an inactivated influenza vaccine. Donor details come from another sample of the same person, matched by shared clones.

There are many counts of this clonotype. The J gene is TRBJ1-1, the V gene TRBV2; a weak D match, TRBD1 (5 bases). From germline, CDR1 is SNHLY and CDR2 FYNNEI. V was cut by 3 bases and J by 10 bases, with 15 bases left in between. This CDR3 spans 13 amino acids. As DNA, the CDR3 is TGTGCCAGCAGTGATGGCAGGGCTACTCGAGCTTTCTTT. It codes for CASSDGRATRAFF.

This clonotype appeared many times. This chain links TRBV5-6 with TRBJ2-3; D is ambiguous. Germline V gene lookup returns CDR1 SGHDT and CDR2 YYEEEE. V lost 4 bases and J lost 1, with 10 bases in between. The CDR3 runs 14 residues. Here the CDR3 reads CASSTRGGTDTQYF. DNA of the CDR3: TGTGCCAGCAGCACCCGCGGCGGCACAGATACGCAGTATTTT.

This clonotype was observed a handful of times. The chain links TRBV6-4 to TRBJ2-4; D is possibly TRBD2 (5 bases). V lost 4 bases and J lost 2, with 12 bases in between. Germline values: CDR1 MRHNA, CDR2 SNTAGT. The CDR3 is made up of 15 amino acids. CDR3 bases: TGTGCCAGCAGTGGAGGAGGAGGATCCAAAAACATTCAGTACTTC. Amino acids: CASSGGGGSKNIQYF.

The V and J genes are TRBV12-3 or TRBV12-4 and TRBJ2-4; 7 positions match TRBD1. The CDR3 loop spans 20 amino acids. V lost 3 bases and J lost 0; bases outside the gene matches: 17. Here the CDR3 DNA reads TGTGCCAGCAGTTTTTGGGACCCCGGGACAGATAAGCTAGCCAAAAACATTCAGTACTTC. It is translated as CASSFWDPGTDKLAKNIQYF.

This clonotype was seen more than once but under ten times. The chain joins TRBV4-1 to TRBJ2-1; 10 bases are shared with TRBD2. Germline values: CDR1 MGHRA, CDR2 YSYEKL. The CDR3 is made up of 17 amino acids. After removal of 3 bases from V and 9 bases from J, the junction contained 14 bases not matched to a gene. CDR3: CASSHATSGSLRGEQFF. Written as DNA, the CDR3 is TGCGCCAGCAGCCACGCGACTAGCGGGTCCTTACGTGGTGAGCAGTTCTTC.

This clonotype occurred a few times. The CDR3 nucleotides are TGTGCCAGCAGTGCCCAGGGTATCGGAGCTTTCTTT. As protein: CASSAQGIGAFF. V is TRBV2 and J is TRBJ1-1; perhaps TRBD1 as D (5 bases). CDR3 size: 12 residues. The germline V gene has CDR1 SNHLY and CDR2 FYNNEI. V lost 4 bases, J lost 10 bases, and 13 bases lay in between.

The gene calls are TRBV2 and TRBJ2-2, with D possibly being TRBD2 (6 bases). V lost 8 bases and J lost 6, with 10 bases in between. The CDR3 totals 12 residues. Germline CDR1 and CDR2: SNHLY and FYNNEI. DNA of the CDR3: TGTGCCAGCGCGAGGGAGGCCGGGGAGCTGTTTTTT. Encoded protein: CASAREAGELFF.

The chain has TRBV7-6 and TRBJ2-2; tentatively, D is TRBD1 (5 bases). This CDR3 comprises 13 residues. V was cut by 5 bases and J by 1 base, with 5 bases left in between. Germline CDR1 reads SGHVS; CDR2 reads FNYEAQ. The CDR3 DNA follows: TGTGCCAGCAGCACAGGGAACACCGGGGAGCTGTTTTTT. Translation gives CASSTGNTGELFF.

In DNA form, the CDR3 reads TGTGCCAGCAGCTTACGTGCGACAGTGAGGAACACTGAAGCTTTCTTT. Protein product: CASSLRATVRNTEAFF. The J gene is TRBJ1-1, the V gene TRBV11-2; possible D gene TRBD1, 5 bases. Germline loops: CDR1 SGHAT, CDR2 FQNNGV. V was pared by 2 bases and J by 1 base, with 14 bases between. The CDR3 contains 16 residues.

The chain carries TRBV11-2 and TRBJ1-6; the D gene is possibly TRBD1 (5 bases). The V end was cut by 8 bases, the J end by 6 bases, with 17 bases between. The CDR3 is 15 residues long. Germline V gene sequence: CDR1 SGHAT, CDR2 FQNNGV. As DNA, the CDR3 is TGTGCCAGCGCGCGGGGCCTAAGGCGTAATTCACCCCTCCACTTT. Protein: CASARGLRRNSPLHF. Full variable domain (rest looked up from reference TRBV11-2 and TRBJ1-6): EAGVAQSPRYKIIEKRQSVAFWCNPISGHATLYWYQQILGQGPKLLIQFQNNGVVDDSQLPKDRFSAERLKGVDSTLKIQPAKLEDSAVYLCASARGLRRNSPLHFGNGTRLTVT.

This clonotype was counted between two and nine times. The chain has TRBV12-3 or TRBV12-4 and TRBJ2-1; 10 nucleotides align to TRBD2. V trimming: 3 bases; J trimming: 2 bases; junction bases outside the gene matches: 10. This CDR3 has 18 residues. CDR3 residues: CASSFSQLAGDAYNEQFF. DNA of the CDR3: TGTGCCAGCAGTTTTTCCCAGCTAGCGGGAGATGCCTACAATGAGCAGTTCTTC.

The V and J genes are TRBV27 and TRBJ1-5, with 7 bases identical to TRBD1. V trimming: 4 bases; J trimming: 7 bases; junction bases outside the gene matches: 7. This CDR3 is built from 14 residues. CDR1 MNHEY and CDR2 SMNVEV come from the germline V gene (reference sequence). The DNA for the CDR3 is TGTGCCAGCAGTTCACAGGGGCCCGAACAGCCCCAGCATTTT. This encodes CASSSQGPEQPQHF.

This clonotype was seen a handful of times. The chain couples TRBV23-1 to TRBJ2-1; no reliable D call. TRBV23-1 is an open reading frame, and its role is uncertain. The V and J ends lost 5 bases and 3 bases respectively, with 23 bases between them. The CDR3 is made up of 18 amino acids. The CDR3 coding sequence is TGCGCCAGCAGTAAACCACATAAGCAGTGGACCAACTACAATGAGCAGTTCTTC. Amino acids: CASSKPHKQWTNYNEQFF.

CDR3 DNA sequence: TGCAGTGCTGACGCCTCATGGTCGATCACAGATACGCAGTATTTT. Residues: CSADASWSITDTQYF. The chain links TRBV20-1 to TRBJ2-3; no clear D gene. V was clipped by 5 bases and J by 2 bases, with 17 bases between them. Per the germline V gene, CDR1 is DFQATT and CDR2 is SNEGSKA (reference sequence). There are 15 residues in the CDR3.

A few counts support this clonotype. CDR3 protein: CASSAGQGNNYGYTF. The CDR3 coding sequence is TGCGCCAGCAGCGCCGGACAGGGGAATAACTATGGCTACACCTTC. The V and J genes are TRBV5-1 and TRBJ1-2; 9 nucleotides match TRBD1. Germline CDR1 and CDR2: SGHRS and YFSETQ. With V trimmed by 4 bases and J by 1 base, 5 bases remained unmatched. The length of the CDR3 is 15 residues.

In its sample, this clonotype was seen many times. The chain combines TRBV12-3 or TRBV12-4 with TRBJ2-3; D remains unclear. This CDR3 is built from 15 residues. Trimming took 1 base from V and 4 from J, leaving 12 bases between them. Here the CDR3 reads CASSLVAPGPDTQYF. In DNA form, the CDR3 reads TGTGCCAGCAGTTTAGTAGCCCCCGGACCAGATACGCAGTATTTT.

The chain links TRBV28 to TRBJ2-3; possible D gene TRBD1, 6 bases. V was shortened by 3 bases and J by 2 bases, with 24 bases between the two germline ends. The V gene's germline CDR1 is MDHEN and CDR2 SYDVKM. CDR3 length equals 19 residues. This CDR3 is CASSFPALGGGRDTDTQYF. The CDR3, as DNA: TGTGCCAGCAGTTTCCCAGCCCTTGGTGGGGGCCGTGACACAGATACGCAGTATTTT.

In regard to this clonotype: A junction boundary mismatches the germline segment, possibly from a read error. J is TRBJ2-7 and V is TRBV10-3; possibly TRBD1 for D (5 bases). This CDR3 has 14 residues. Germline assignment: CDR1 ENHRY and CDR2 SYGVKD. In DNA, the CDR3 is TGTGCCATCAATGAGGCAGGGATCTCCTACGAGCAGTACTTC. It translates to CAINEAGISYEQYF.

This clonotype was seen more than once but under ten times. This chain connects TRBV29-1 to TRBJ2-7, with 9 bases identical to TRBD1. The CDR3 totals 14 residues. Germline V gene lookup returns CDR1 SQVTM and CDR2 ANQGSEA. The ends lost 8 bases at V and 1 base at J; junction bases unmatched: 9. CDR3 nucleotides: TGCAGCACCCACAGGGGGCACAGGTCCTACGAGCAGTACTTC. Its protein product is CSTHRGHRSYEQYF.

The CDR3 protein is CASNPSGREAYNEQFF. The CDR3 DNA follows: TGCGCCAGCAATCCCAGCGGCAGGGAGGCCTACAATGAGCAGTTCTTC. The chain is built from TRBV5-1 and TRBJ2-1; D is perhaps TRBD2 (6 bases). The germline V gene encodes CDR1 SGHRS and CDR2 YFSETQ. This CDR3 comprises 16 residues. Deletions cut 6 bases from V and 2 bases from J, with 18 bases between.

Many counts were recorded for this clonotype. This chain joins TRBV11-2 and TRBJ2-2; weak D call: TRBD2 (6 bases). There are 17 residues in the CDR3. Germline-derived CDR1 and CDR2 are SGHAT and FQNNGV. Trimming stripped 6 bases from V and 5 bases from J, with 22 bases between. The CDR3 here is CASRGVKKSRGTGELFF. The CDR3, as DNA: TGTGCCAGCAGAGGGGTAAAAAAATCCCGGGGGACCGGGGAGCTGTTTTTT.

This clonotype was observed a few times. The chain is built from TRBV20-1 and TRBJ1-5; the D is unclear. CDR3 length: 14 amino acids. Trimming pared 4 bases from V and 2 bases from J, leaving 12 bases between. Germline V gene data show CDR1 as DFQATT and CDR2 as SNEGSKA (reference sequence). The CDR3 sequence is CSAKRVTGNQPQHF. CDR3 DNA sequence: TGCAGTGCTAAGAGGGTCACCGGCAATCAGCCCCAGCATTTT.

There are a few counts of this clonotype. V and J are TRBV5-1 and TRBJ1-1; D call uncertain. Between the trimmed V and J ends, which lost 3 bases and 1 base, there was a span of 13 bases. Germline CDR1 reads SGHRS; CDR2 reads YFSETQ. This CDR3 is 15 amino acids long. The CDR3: CASSSLQMRNTEAFF. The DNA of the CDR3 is TGCGCCAGCAGCTCCCTACAAATGAGGAACACTGAAGCTTTCTTT.

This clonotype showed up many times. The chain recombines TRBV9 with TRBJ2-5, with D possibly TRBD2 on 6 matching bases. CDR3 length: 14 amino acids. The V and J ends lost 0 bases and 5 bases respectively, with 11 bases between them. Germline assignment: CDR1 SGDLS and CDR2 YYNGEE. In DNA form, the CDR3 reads TGTGCCAGCAGCGTAGGTCTAGCGCGGGAGACCCAGTACTTC. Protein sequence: CASSVGLARETQYF.

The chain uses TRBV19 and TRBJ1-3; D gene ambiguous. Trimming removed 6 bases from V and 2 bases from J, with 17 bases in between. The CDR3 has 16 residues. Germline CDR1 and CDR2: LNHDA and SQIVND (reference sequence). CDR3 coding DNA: TGTGCCAGTAGAATGTCAGCCGGTTTCGCTGGAAACACCATATATTTT. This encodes CASRMSAGFAGNTIYF.

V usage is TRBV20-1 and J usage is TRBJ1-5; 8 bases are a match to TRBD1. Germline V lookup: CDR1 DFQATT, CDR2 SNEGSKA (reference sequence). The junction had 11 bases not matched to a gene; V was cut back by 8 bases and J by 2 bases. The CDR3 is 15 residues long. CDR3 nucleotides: TGCAGTAGATCTGGACAGGGTCCTTGCAATCAGCCCCAGCATTTT. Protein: CSRSGQGPCNQPQHF.

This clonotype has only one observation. CDR3 residues: CASRTTVGQGNTGELFF. CDR3 in DNA: TGTGCCAGCAGAACCACGGTTGGACAGGGAAACACCGGGGAGCTGTTTTTT. The chain employs TRBV5-4 and TRBJ2-2; 8 bases agree with TRBD1. V dropped 5 bases and J dropped 2; count of bases not matched to a gene: 11. Germline lookup yields CDR1 SGHNT and CDR2 YYREEE (reference sequence). The CDR3 has 17 amino acids.